Each of the 32 T cell receptor beta chains below was sequenced from the same sample in a study of T-cell reconstitution after alpha-beta-depleted transplantation in children. For TCRbeta, the library was prepared with unique molecular identifiers. TCRdb itself ran the PCR reads through MiXCR, one entry per CDR3 protein. Of hundreds of thousands of distinct CDR3 sequences in the sample, roughly 14% were seen once. The source material was PBMCs, sampled before TCRalphabeta/CD19-depleted stem cell transplant. The receptors were sampled from a girl aged 2-15 years with congenital amegakaryocytic thrombocytopenia, due to receive a stem cell transplant.

This clonotype was found a few times. CDR3 DNA: TGTGCTAGTGGTTTGGTGGAAACAGGGGGAGAGACCCAGTACTTC. Its translation: CASGLVETGGETQYF. The V gene is TRBV12-5, the J gene TRBJ2-5; 8 bases are shared with TRBD1. The V segment lost 0 bases and the J segment 4 bases; nucleotides outside the gene matches: 4. CDR3 length equals 15 residues. The germline V gene encodes CDR1 LGHNT and CDR2 FRNRAP.

Many counts were recorded for this clonotype. The chain carries TRBV20-1 and TRBJ1-3; tentative D call: TRBD1 (6 bases). CDR1 and CDR2 (germline): DFQATT, SNEGSKA (reference sequence). V lost 3 bases and J lost 5, with 20 bases in between. The CDR3 runs 16 residues. The CDR3 sequence: CSASPLRQELRNTIYF. The CDR3 DNA follows: TGCAGTGCTAGTCCTCTTCGACAGGAATTGAGAAACACCATATATTTT.

This clonotype was picked up a small number of times. The rearrangement uses TRBV20-1 and TRBJ2-1, with 9 bases aligning to TRBD2. J was trimmed by 8 bases and V by 0 bases; bases with no gene match: 29. Germline V lookup: CDR1 DFQATT, CDR2 SNEGSKA (reference sequence). CDR3 length: 22 residues. The CDR3 here is CSAREDSPRLAGRTGWSDEQFF. The CDR3 DNA follows: TGCAGTGCTAGAGAAGATTCCCCCAGGCTAGCGGGAAGGACGGGTTGGTCTGATGAGCAGTTCTTC.

In this sample, this clonotype turned up a few times. The chain links TRBV5-1 to TRBJ2-7; D gene uncertain. V was shortened by 4 bases and J by 4 bases, with 6 bases between the two germline ends. The CDR3 runs to 11 residues. CDR1 and CDR2 from the germline V gene are SGHRS and YFSETQ. The CDR3 here is CASSREYEQYF. DNA of the CDR3: TGCGCCAGCAGCCGAGAATACGAGCAGTACTTC.

This clonotype was detected only a few times. The chain has TRBV15 and TRBJ1-3; no definite D call. The CDR3 extends over 14 amino acids. Looked up from germline, CDR1 is LNHNV and CDR2 is YYDKDF (reference sequence). Between the trimmed V and J ends, which lost 3 bases and 8 bases, there was a span of 14 bases. This chain's CDR3 is CATSSGSRRDTIYF. CDR3 DNA: TGTGCCACCAGCAGTGGGTCGCGGAGGGACACCATATATTTT.

This clonotype came up many times. The genes are TRBV7-3 and TRBJ2-2; D remains ambiguous. The CDR3 extends over 12 amino acids. Trimming cost V 5 bases and J 6 bases, with 7 bases left between them. CDR1 is SGHTA and CDR2 is FQGTGA in the germline V gene. The DNA for the CDR3 is TGTGCCAGCAGCAATAGTCCCGGGGAGCTGTTTTTT. Its translation is CASSNSPGELFF.

The chain employs TRBV3-1 and TRBJ2-2, with D maybe TRBD1 (6 bases). CDR3 length: 18 residues. Per germline, CDR1 LGHDT and CDR2 YNNKEL (reference sequence). V dropped 0 bases and J dropped 0 bases, with 14 bases sitting between them. The CDR3 bases are TGTGCCAGCAGCCAAGATCAAGATGGGGGCGCGAACACCGGGGAGCTGTTTTTT. The encoded protein is CASSQDQDGGANTGELFF.

This clonotype was seen a few times. This chain uses TRBV5-5 with TRBJ2-1; TRBD2 matches 16 bases. The CDR3 has 18 amino acids. Germline loops: CDR1 SGHKS, CDR2 YYEKEE (reference sequence). With 2 bases clipped from V and 4 bases from J, the junction kept 6 bases outside the gene matches. The CDR3 coding sequence is TGTGCCAGCAGCTTAGGGACTAGCGGGAGGGCCCGGTACAATGAGCAGTTCTTC. Translated: CASSLGTSGRARYNEQFF.

The chain couples TRBV4-1 to TRBJ1-4; the D is unclear. Germline V gives CDR1 MGHRA, CDR2 YSYEKL. V was cut by 1 base and J by 7 bases, with 7 bases left in between. This CDR3 comprises 13 residues. The CDR3 DNA sequence: TGCGCCAGCAGCCAAGTCGTTGGTGAAAAACTGTTTTTT. It translates to CASSQVVGEKLFF.

At least ten counts were recorded for this clonotype. The chain is built from TRBV12-3 or TRBV12-4 and TRBJ2-7, with 8 bases identical to TRBD2. CDR3 length equals 16 residues. V lost 6 bases and J lost 3; bases outside the gene matches: 13. The CDR3 is CASSYLSGLGIYEQYF. CDR3 sequence (DNA): TGTGCCAGCAGCTACCTCTCGGGACTAGGAATCTACGAGCAGTACTTC.

This clonotype was recorded many times. The chain couples TRBV5-1 to TRBJ2-1; D ambiguous. The ends were cut back, 5 bases at V and 5 bases at J, with 11 bases in the middle. The germline gives CDR1 SGHRS, CDR2 YFSETQ. The CDR3 has 13 residues. The CDR3 DNA follows: TGCGCCAGCAGTTCGCCTAAACACAATGAGCAGTTCTTC. This sequence encodes CASSSPKHNEQFF. Variable domain in full (rest from reference TRBV5-1 and TRBJ2-1): KAGVTQTPRYLIKTRGQQVTLSCSPISGHRSVSWYQQTPGQGLQFLFEYFSETQRNKGNFPGRFSGRQFSNSRSEMNVSTLELGDSALYLCASSSPKHNEQFFGPGTRLTVL.

This chain uses TRBV20-1 with TRBJ2-3; TRBD2 matches at 7 bases. CDR3 length: 13 residues. CDR1 DFQATT and CDR2 SNEGSKA come from the germline V gene (reference sequence). V lost 3 bases, J lost 6 bases, and 6 bases stayed unmatched. The CDR3 sequence is CSASGRPHDTQYF. In DNA form, the CDR3 reads TGCAGTGCTAGCGGGAGGCCCCACGATACGCAGTATTTT.

This clonotype was recorded at least ten times. The chain uses TRBV5-1 and TRBJ1-2; 11 bases fit TRBD1. The V segment lost 2 bases and the J segment 6 bases; nucleotides outside the gene matches: 6. Germline V CDR1 and CDR2: SGHRS, YFSETQ. The CDR3 is made up of 15 amino acids. In nucleotides, the CDR3 is TGCGCCAGCAGCTTATCGGGACAGGGGGGCCATGGCTACACCTTC. As protein: CASSLSGQGGHGYTF. The full variable domain, in which reference TRBV5-1 and TRBJ1-2 provide the parts outside the CDR3, is KAGVTQTPRYLIKTRGQQVTLSCSPISGHRSVSWYQQTPGQGLQFLFEYFSETQRNKGNFPGRFSGRQFSNSRSEMNVSTLELGDSALYLCASSLSGQGGHGYTFGSGTRLTVV.

This clonotype was seen many times. V gene TRBV4-1 combines with J gene TRBJ2-5; D gene ambiguous. Per germline, CDR1 MGHRA and CDR2 YSYEKL. V was clipped by 1 base and J by 2 bases, with 5 bases between them. The CDR3 has 13 amino acids. The CDR3 DNA follows: TGCGCCAGCAGCCAAGTCAGGCAAGAGACCCAGTACTTC. Encoded protein: CASSQVRQETQYF.

This clonotype was seen a few times. The V gene is TRBV12-3 or TRBV12-4, the J gene TRBJ2-5; D might be TRBD1 (5 bases). The CDR3 loop spans 16 amino acids. Deletions cut 4 bases from V and 0 bases from J, with 15 bases between. In DNA, the CDR3 is TGTGCCAGCAGTTACCTGGACATTGGGTACCAAGAGACCCAGTACTTC. Translating gives CASSYLDIGYQETQYF.

This clonotype was counted ten times or more. V and J are TRBV7-6 and TRBJ2-1; tentative D call: TRBD1 (5 bases). Germline V lookup: CDR1 SGHVS, CDR2 FNYEAQ. The CDR3 runs to 16 residues. V was clipped by 2 bases and J by 5 bases, with 16 bases between them. CDR3 nucleotides: TGTGCCAGCAGCTTAAATGGGGCAGAACCCCACAATGAGCAGTTCTTC. Translating it yields CASSLNGAEPHNEQFF.

The chain employs TRBV18 and TRBJ1-1; D is perhaps TRBD1 (5 bases). The CDR3 has 14 amino acids. V was cut by 8 bases and J by 3 bases, with 16 bases left in between. Germline CDR1 reads KGHSH; CDR2 reads LQKENI. The chain's CDR3 is CASVDTAGDTEAFF. In nucleotides, the CDR3 is TGTGCCAGCGTGGACACCGCTGGGGACACTGAAGCTTTCTTT.

At least ten counts were recorded for this clonotype. CDR3 sequence reads: CASSSQRSYNSPLHF. Written as DNA, the CDR3 is TGTGCCAGCAGTTCCCAGAGGTCCTATAATTCACCCCTCCACTTT. This rearrangement joins TRBV12-3 or TRBV12-4 to TRBJ1-6; D not certain. Trimming took 4 bases from V and 1 from J, leaving 8 bases between them. The CDR3 has 15 amino acids.

This clonotype was picked up many times. The chain is built from TRBV20-1 and TRBJ2-7; D gene uncertain. Germline V gene sequence: CDR1 DFQATT, CDR2 SNEGSKA (reference sequence). V was trimmed by 3 bases and J by 1 base, leaving 16 bases between them. The CDR3 is 15 residues long. The CDR3 DNA is TGCAGTGCTAGCGAGGCAGGTCCTATGTCCTACGAGCAGTACTTC. Translated, it gives CSASEAGPMSYEQYF.

V gene TRBV5-1 combines with J gene TRBJ1-2; 9 nucleotides match TRBD1. CDR3 size: 14 residues. Per germline, CDR1 SGHRS and CDR2 YFSETQ. After removal of 4 bases from V and 6 bases from J, the junction contained 7 bases not matched to a gene. CDR3 coding DNA: TGCGCCAGCAGCGCAAGGACAGGGGTCAATGGCTACACCTTC. It is translated as CASSARTGVNGYTF.

Ten or more counts support this clonotype. The V gene is TRBV20-1, the J gene TRBJ1-1; D call uncertain. The CDR3 covers 11 residues. The germline V gene has CDR1 DFQATT and CDR2 SNEGSKA (reference sequence). V was shortened by 8 bases and J by 1 base, with 8 bases between the two germline ends. In nucleotides, the CDR3 is TGCAGTCCATATAAGAACACTGAAGCTTTCTTT. It translates to CSPYKNTEAFF.

This clonotype has a handful of counts. The V gene is TRBV3-1, the J gene TRBJ1-2; the D gene is possibly TRBD1 (6 bases). The V end lost 6 bases, the J end lost 7 bases, and 27 bases lay between the germline ends. Per the germline V gene, CDR1 is LGHDT and CDR2 is YNNKEL (reference sequence). CDR3 size: 17 residues. Here the CDR3 DNA reads TGTGCCAGCAGTCCCTGGACAGAGACTCCTCGAAGGGCTGGCTACACCTTC. Translating it yields CASSPWTETPRRAGYTF.

This clonotype has ten or more counts. V gene TRBV29-1 combines with J gene TRBJ2-4; 12 bases are a match to TRBD2. With V trimmed by 6 bases and J by 6 bases, 6 bases remained unmatched. In germline, CDR1 is SQVTM, CDR2 ANQGSEA. The CDR3 length is 14 residues. The chain's CDR3 is CSVIGGLAGNIQYF. The CDR3 DNA is TGCAGCGTGATCGGGGGACTAGCGGGAAACATTCAGTACTTC.

In its sample, this clonotype was seen many times. The chain carries TRBV11-2 and TRBJ1-1, with unresolved D. The length of the CDR3 is 14 residues. V shed 6 bases and J shed 1 base, with 12 bases lying between them. The germline V gene has CDR1 SGHAT and CDR2 FQNNGV. DNA for the CDR3: TGTGCCAGCAGTTTACGAACGGAGAACACTGAAGCTTTCTTT. It yields the protein CASSLRTENTEAFF.

In this sample, this clonotype turned up many times. The J gene is TRBJ2-7, the V gene TRBV6-1; the D gene is possibly TRBD2 (6 bases). The germline V and J ends were trimmed by 6 bases and 3 bases, with 12 bases remaining between them. Looked up from germline, CDR1 is MNHNS and CDR2 is SASEGT. This CDR3 region has 13 residues. The CDR3 DNA reads as TGTGCCAGCAGACCGGGACTCTACTACGAGCAGTACTTC. It specifies CASRPGLYYEQYF.

The table lists this clonotype with a few counts. V and J are TRBV7-9 and TRBJ2-7, with no clear D. Germline values: CDR1 SEHNR, CDR2 FQNEAQ (reference sequence). Trimming left V 1 base short and J 6 bases short, with 10 bases between. The CDR3 covers 13 residues. As DNA, the CDR3 is TGTGCCAGCAGCTTAGATGTGTGGGGCGAGCAGTACTTC. Translation: CASSLDVWGEQYF.

In the case of this clonotype: It may be a read error: a sequence one base away is much more abundant. This sequence joins TRBV5-1 and TRBJ2-7, with D perhaps matching TRBD2 (6 bases). Germline-derived CDR1 and CDR2 are SGHRS and YFSETQ. The V end lost 1 base, the J end lost 2 bases, and 13 bases lay between the germline ends. The CDR3 contains 15 residues. CDR3 coding DNA: TGCGCCAGCAGCTTGACCTCTAGCGATCCCTACGAGCAGTACTTC. Amino acids: CASSLTSSDPYEQYF. The full variable domain, with the rest looked up from reference TRBV5-1 and TRBJ2-7, is KAGVTQTPRYLIKTRGQQVTLSCSPISGHRSVSWYQQTPGQGLQFLFEYFSETQRNKGNFPGRFSGRQFSNSRSEMNVSTLELGDSALYLCASSLTSSDPYEQYFGPGTRLTVT.

Ten or more counts support this clonotype. This chain joins TRBV29-1 and TRBJ1-1; D may be TRBD1 (5 bases). The V gene lost 4 bases and the J gene lost 5 bases, with 14 bases spanning the gap. This CDR3 comprises 13 residues. Germline V gene data show CDR1 as SQVTM and CDR2 as ANQGSEA. CDR3 DNA: TGCAGCGTTGGATCGGGGGGTGGTACTGAAGCTTTCTTT. Residues: CSVGSGGGTEAFF.

This clonotype has more than one count but fewer than ten. The gene calls are TRBV3-1 and TRBJ2-2, with D uncertain. Germline CDR1 is LGHDT and CDR2 is YNNKEL (reference sequence). This CDR3 is 12 amino acids long. V dropped 1 base and J dropped 6 bases, with 3 bases sitting between them. CDR3 DNA sequence: TGTGCCAGCAGCCAAGCATCCGGGGAGCTGTTTTTT. This sequence encodes CASSQASGELFF. Complete variable domain (other parts from reference TRBV3-1 and TRBJ2-2): DTAVSQTPKYLVTQMGNDKSIKCEQNLGHDTMYWYKQDSKKFLKIMFSYNNKELIINETVPNRFSPKSPDKAHLNLHINSLELGDSAVYFCASSQASGELFFGEGSRLTVL.

The chain joins TRBV5-1 to TRBJ1-1; D is uncertain. Germline CDR1 is SGHRS and CDR2 is YFSETQ. V dropped 4 bases and J dropped 10 bases, with 17 bases sitting between them. The CDR3 has 13 amino acids. Here the CDR3 DNA reads TGCGCCAGCAGCCCCCAGGAAAGCGGTTTAGCTTTCTTT. Its protein product is CASSPQESGLAFF.

This clonotype was found many times. The J gene is TRBJ2-1, the V gene TRBV2, with 13 bases that match TRBD2. With 8 bases clipped from V and 6 bases from J, the junction kept 4 bases outside the gene matches. Germline V lookup: CDR1 SNHLY, CDR2 FYNNEI. The CDR3 loop spans 14 amino acids. CDR3 region: CASRLAGGINEQFF. The CDR3, as DNA: TGTGCCAGCCGACTAGCGGGAGGCATCAATGAGCAGTTCTTC.

This clonotype was seen ten or more times. The V call is TRBV20-1, the J call TRBJ2-3; D is uncertain. The CDR3 contains 11 residues. The germline V gene encodes CDR1 DFQATT and CDR2 SNEGSKA (reference sequence). Trimming stripped 6 bases from V and 5 bases from J, with 9 bases between. The CDR3 bases are TGCAGTGCCCACCACGGAGATACGCAGTATTTT. This encodes CSAHHGDTQYF.